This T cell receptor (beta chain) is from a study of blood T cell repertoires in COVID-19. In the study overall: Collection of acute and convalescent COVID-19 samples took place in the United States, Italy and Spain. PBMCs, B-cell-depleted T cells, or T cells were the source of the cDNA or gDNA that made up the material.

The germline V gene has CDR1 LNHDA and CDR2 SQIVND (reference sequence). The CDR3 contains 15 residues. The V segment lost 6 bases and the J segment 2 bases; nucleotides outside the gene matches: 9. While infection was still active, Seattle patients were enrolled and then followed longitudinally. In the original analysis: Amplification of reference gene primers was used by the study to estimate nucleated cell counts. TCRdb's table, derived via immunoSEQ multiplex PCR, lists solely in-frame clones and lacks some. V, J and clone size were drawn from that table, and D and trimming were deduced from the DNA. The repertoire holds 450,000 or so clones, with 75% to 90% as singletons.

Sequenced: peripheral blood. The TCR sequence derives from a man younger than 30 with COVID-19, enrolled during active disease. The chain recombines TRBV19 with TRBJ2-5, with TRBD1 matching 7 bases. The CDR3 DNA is TGTGCCAGTAGGGGTTGGGACAGCGATCAAGAGACCCAGTACTTC. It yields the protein CASRGWDSDQETQYF.